Each of the 29 T cell receptor beta chains below was sequenced from the same sample in a study of blood T cells in healthy people across ages. PCR was performed a second time for about 6 to 12 cycles using a sample-barcoded 5' primer and a J-beta primer mix. TCRdb re-analysed the 5' RACE reads in MiXCR, keeping a single row per CDR3 protein. The sample records approximately 600,000 distinct CDR3 sequences, approximately 50% being singletons. The sequenced sample was blood. The source of these receptors is a man aged 55 to 69 in good health.

The rearrangement uses TRBV12-3 or TRBV12-4 and TRBJ2-7, with 8 bases that match TRBD1. J was trimmed by 4 bases and V by 3 bases; bases with no gene match: 8. This CDR3 has 15 amino acids. The DNA for the CDR3 is TGTGCCAGCAGTTTTTATGGCAGGGGGCTGTACGAGCAGTACTTC. Amino acid sequence: CASSFYGRGLYEQYF.

The J gene is TRBJ2-3, the V gene TRBV28; the D is unclear. The CDR3 is 13 amino acids. Germline V gene data show CDR1 as MDHEN and CDR2 as SYDVKM. V was clipped by 8 bases and J by 2 bases, with 11 bases between them. The CDR3 nucleotides read TGTGCCAGCCGTAGGCCAGACACAGATACGCAGTATTTT. The encoded protein is CASRRPDTDTQYF.

CDR3 sequence: CASSSGRYGYTF. The CDR3 DNA sequence: TGTGCCAGCAGCTCAGGGAGATATGGCTACACCTTC. The rearrangement joins TRBV7-9 to TRBJ1-2; tentative D call: TRBD1 (5 bases). The V gene's germline CDR1 is SEHNR and CDR2 FQNEAQ (reference sequence). The CDR3 contains 12 residues. Between the trimmed V and J ends, which lost 4 bases and 5 bases, there was a span of 8 bases.

This chain uses TRBV20-1 with TRBJ1-5; a weak D match, TRBD1 (6 bases). Germline V CDR1 and CDR2: DFQATT, SNEGSKA (reference sequence). The CDR3 length is 14 residues. Trimming cost V 8 bases and J 7 bases, with 21 bases left between them. The CDR3: CSSKLDRRKQPQHF. CDR3 coding DNA: TGCAGTTCTAAGCTCGACAGGCGGAAGCAGCCCCAGCATTTT.

This sequence joins TRBV6-5 and TRBJ1-2; 9 bases agree with TRBD1. Germline V lookup: CDR1 MNHEY, CDR2 SVGAGI. The junction had 9 bases not matched to a gene; V was cut back by 5 bases and J by 5 bases. This CDR3 has 15 residues. CDR3 region: CASSARTGVGYGYTF. CDR3 DNA sequence: TGTGCCAGCAGTGCCCGGACAGGGGTTGGGTATGGCTACACCTTC.

This CDR3 is CASSWDRKKNIQYF. CDR3 DNA: TGTGCCAGCAGCTGGGACCGTAAGAAAAACATTCAGTACTTC. The chain carries TRBV7-9 and TRBJ2-4; D is possibly TRBD1 or TRBD2 (5 bases each). V was pared by 4 bases and J by 4 bases, with 11 bases between. Germline V gene data show CDR1 as SEHNR and CDR2 as FQNEAQ (reference sequence). The CDR3 is 14 amino acids.

This clonotype showed up many times. The J gene is TRBJ2-5, the V gene TRBV4-2; D may match TRBD1 or TRBD2 (5 bases each). The CDR3 length is 15 residues. The germline V and J ends were trimmed by 3 bases and 5 bases, with 16 bases remaining between them. CDR1 LGHNA and CDR2 YNFKEQ come from the germline V gene. CDR3 protein: CASSQPGTSDETQYF. The CDR3 DNA follows: TGTGCCAGCAGCCAGCCCGGGACCAGTGATGAGACCCAGTACTTC.

V gene TRBV10-3 combines with J gene TRBJ2-7; D remains unclear. Trimming removed 5 bases at V and 6 bases at J, with 17 bases between. The CDR3 is made up of 14 amino acids. Germline CDR1 reads ENHRY; CDR2 reads SYGVKD. The CDR3 spells CAISRMLEAREQYF. Here the CDR3 DNA reads TGTGCCATCAGTCGCATGTTAGAAGCGCGCGAGCAGTACTTC.

The V gene is TRBV3-1, the J gene TRBJ1-1, with 7 bases identical to TRBD1. Per germline, CDR1 LGHDT and CDR2 YNNKEL (reference sequence). This CDR3 has 16 amino acids. The V segment lost 4 bases and the J segment 1 base; nucleotides outside the gene matches: 9. The CDR3 region is CASSPALTGRNTEAFF. The CDR3 DNA follows: TGTGCCAGCAGCCCGGCCCTGACAGGGCGGAACACTGAAGCTTTCTTT.

The chain employs TRBV2 and TRBJ2-7, with 10 bases that match TRBD1. The J call is doubtful: the DNA matches TRBJ2-5 better. Germline V gene lookup returns CDR1 SNHLY and CDR2 FYNNEI. There are 12 residues in the CDR3. The CDR3 DNA reads TGTGCCAGCAAGGGGACAGGGGCGACCCAGTACTTC. Its translation is CASKGTGATQYF.

This clonotype was seen a single time. The chain is built from TRBV12-3 or TRBV12-4 and TRBJ1-2; TRBD1 might be the D (5 bases). CDR3 length: 14 residues. Trimming shortened V by 3 bases and J by 3 bases, and 11 bases separated the two germline ends. In DNA form, the CDR3 reads TGTGCCAGCAGTTTCGCAGGGACTGACTATGGCTACACCTTC. Its translation is CASSFAGTDYGYTF.

V is TRBV7-9 and J is TRBJ2-1, with a tentative D call TRBD2 (6 bases). CDR1 and CDR2 from the germline V gene are SEHNR and FQNEAQ (reference sequence). V was cut by 5 bases and J by 1 base, with 15 bases left in between. The CDR3 runs 16 residues. DNA for the CDR3: TGTGCCAGCAGCCCTTGGGGTAGCGGATCCTACAATGAGCAGTTCTTC. Translated, it gives CASSPWGSGSYNEQFF.

This clonotype was seen more than once but under ten times. The genes are TRBV6-6 and TRBJ2-7; 8 nucleotides line up with TRBD2. Germline values: CDR1 MNHNY, CDR2 SVGAGI (reference sequence). This CDR3 is 15 amino acids long. The V segment lost 2 bases and the J segment 0 bases; nucleotides outside the gene matches: 3. The CDR3 protein is CASSYGLAGSYEQYF. The CDR3, as DNA: TGTGCCAGCAGTTACGGCCTAGCGGGCTCCTACGAGCAGTACTTC.

This sequence joins TRBV4-2 and TRBJ2-3; a possible D gene is TRBD1 (6 bases). The length of the CDR3 is 15 residues. Trimming took off 4 bases at V and 8 bases at J, with 19 bases between the two ends. Germline V lookup: CDR1 LGHNA, CDR2 YNFKEQ. CDR3 residues: CASSPENSAQGTQYF. The CDR3 coding sequence is TGTGCCAGCAGCCCAGAGAATTCAGCACAGGGTACGCAGTATTTT.

This clonotype came up a few times. The V gene is TRBV10-1, the J gene TRBJ2-2; D perhaps matches TRBD2 (5 bases). Germline V gene lookup returns CDR1 WNHNN and CDR2 SYGVQD (reference sequence). This CDR3 is built from 15 residues. Trimming pared 3 bases from V and 0 bases from J, leaving 8 bases between. The chain's CDR3 is CASSDGGSNTGELFF. The CDR3 DNA reads as TGCGCCAGCAGTGACGGCGGGTCGAACACCGGGGAGCTGTTTTTT.

The sample holds one count of this clonotype. This chain connects TRBV2 to TRBJ1-2; TRBD1 matches at 8 bases. Germline V gene data show CDR1 as SNHLY and CDR2 as FYNNEI. The length of the CDR3 is 15 residues. J was trimmed by 4 bases and V by 5 bases; bases with no gene match: 9. The CDR3 sequence: CASSPDRGTRYGYTF. The CDR3 DNA reads TGTGCCAGCAGTCCAGACAGGGGCACCCGCTATGGCTACACCTTC.

This clonotype has a handful of counts. For the CDR3, the DNA is TGTGCCAGCAGTTACTCAAACGGGGGCACCGGGGAGCTGTTTTTT. It translates to CASSYSNGGTGELFF. J is TRBJ2-2 and V is TRBV6-6, with D tentatively TRBD2 (6 bases). Germline loops: CDR1 MNHNY, CDR2 SVGAGI (reference sequence). The CDR3 is 15 amino acids. V lost 0 bases, J lost 4 bases, and 9 bases lay in between.

This clonotype has only a few counts. V usage is TRBV20-1 and J usage is TRBJ2-4; TRBD2 is a possible D gene (6 bases). TRBJ2-5 explains the end of the DNA better; the J call may be wrong. This CDR3 is built from 12 residues. Germline V gives CDR1 DFQATT, CDR2 SNEGSKA (reference sequence). Here the CDR3 DNA reads TGCAGTGCCAGTACTAGCAGAGAGACCCAGTACTTC. Residues: CSASTSRETQYF.

The chain has TRBV11-3 and TRBJ1-2; 7 bases fit TRBD1. V shed 1 base and J 5 bases; nucleotides not matched to a gene: 7. The CDR3 contains 15 residues. Looked up from germline, CDR1 is SGHNT and CDR2 is YENEEA. CDR3 nucleotide sequence: TGTGCCAGCAGCTTAGCCAACAGGGGCCTTTATGGCTACACCTTC. As protein: CASSLANRGLYGYTF.

The rearrangement uses TRBV5-1 and TRBJ2-1; 8 bases align to TRBD2. The CDR3 has 17 residues. The V gene end was trimmed by 0 bases and the J gene end by 0 bases; junction bases not matched to a gene: 5. Germline V lookup: CDR1 SGHRS, CDR2 YFSETQ. The CDR3 region has the DNA TGCGCCAGCAGCTTGGATAGCGGGGTCCCCTCCTACAATGAGCAGTTCTTC. It specifies CASSLDSGVPSYNEQFF. Full variable domain (remainder filled in from reference TRBV5-1 and TRBJ2-1): KAGVTQTPRYLIKTRGQQVTLSCSPISGHRSVSWYQQTPGQGLQFLFEYFSETQRNKGNFPGRFSGRQFSNSRSEMNVSTLELGDSALYLCASSLDSGVPSYNEQFFGPGTRLTVL.

As concerns this clonotype: A much larger clone lies one base from this, so it may be a read error. V gene TRBV5-1 combines with J gene TRBJ2-1; D perhaps matches TRBD2 (6 bases). The V gene lost 4 bases and the J gene lost 7 bases, with 15 bases spanning the gap. This CDR3 has 14 residues. Germline V gene lookup returns CDR1 SGHRS and CDR2 YFSETQ. The chain's CDR3 is CASSVGTGDNEQFF. Here the CDR3 DNA reads TGCGCCAGCAGCGTTGGGACGGGGGATAATGAGCAGTTCTTC.

This clonotype came up many times. The CDR3 nucleotides are TGTGCCAGCAGTTTAGGGGGACAGCACTACAATGAGCAGTTCTTC. Translating it yields CASSLGGQHYNEQFF. The gene calls are TRBV12-3 or TRBV12-4 and TRBJ2-1; the match to TRBD1 covers 7 bases. The length of the CDR3 is 15 residues. Germline trimming cut 1 base from V and 3 bases from J; bases unmatched to any gene: 3.

V is TRBV7-9 and J is TRBJ1-1; D not certain. This CDR3 has 15 residues. Germline values: CDR1 SEHNR, CDR2 FQNEAQ (reference sequence). CDR3 in amino acids: CATQARGTMNTEAFF. In DNA form, the CDR3 reads TGTGCTACGCAGGCCCGGGGTACAATGAACACTGAAGCTTTCTTT.

The V gene is TRBV6-2 or TRBV6-3, the J gene TRBJ1-2; D remains ambiguous. Trimming took 2 bases from V and 2 from J, leaving 9 bases between them. Looked up from germline, CDR1 is MNHEY and CDR2 is SVGEGT. The CDR3 length is 14 residues. The CDR3 is CASSYGGVNYGYTF. The CDR3 DNA sequence: TGTGCCAGCAGTTACGGCGGAGTAAACTATGGCTACACCTTC.

The rearrangement joins TRBV6-6 to TRBJ2-7; 8 bases agree with TRBD1. Germline loops: CDR1 MNHNY, CDR2 SVGAGI (reference sequence). This CDR3 region has 14 residues. J lost 7 bases, V lost 2 bases, and 7 bases had no gene match. The CDR3 nucleotides are TGTGCCAGCAGTTACCTGGACAGGGTCGGGGAGCAGTACTTC. Protein sequence: CASSYLDRVGEQYF.

V and J are TRBV7-8 and TRBJ2-4, with D perhaps matching TRBD1 (5 bases). V shed 2 bases and J shed 15 bases, with 14 bases lying between them. Per the germline V gene, CDR1 is SGHVS and CDR2 is FQNEAQ. The CDR3 runs 12 residues. The CDR3 coding sequence is TGTGCCAGCAGCTTACCCGACAGCGTAGGGTACTTC. This translates into CASSLPDSVGYF.

This chain links TRBV5-1 with TRBJ2-5; TRBD1 matches at 9 bases. This CDR3 comprises 15 residues. Germline V lookup: CDR1 SGHRS, CDR2 YFSETQ. V gave up 3 bases and J gave up 1 base; unmatched junction bases: 4. The CDR3 DNA sequence: TGCGCCAGCAGCTGGGGACAGGGAACCCAAGAGACCCAGTACTTC. Translated: CASSWGQGTQETQYF.

This chain joins TRBV29-1 and TRBJ2-7; a weak D match, TRBD1 (6 bases). The CDR3 length is 12 residues. V was clipped by 4 bases and J by 2 bases, with 9 bases between them. CDR1 is SQVTM and CDR2 is ANQGSEA in the germline V gene. CDR3 residues: CSVGGQTYEQYF. DNA for the CDR3: TGCAGCGTTGGCGGACAGACCTACGAGCAGTACTTC.

This clonotype has a handful of counts. The V gene is TRBV6-7, the J gene TRBJ2-5, with 8 bases matching TRBD2. TRBV6-7 is annotated as an ORF whose role is uncertain. There are 17 residues in the CDR3. The V gene end was trimmed by 4 bases and the J gene end by 5 bases; junction bases not matched to a gene: 15. For the CDR3, the DNA is TGTGCCAGCAGTTCGCCGACCGGGGGGGCCCCGGAGGAGACCCAGTACTTC. It specifies CASSSPTGGAPEETQYF.